Below, 16 T cell receptor beta chains from the same sample are listed, as sequenced in a study of control samples from healthy donors and cancer patients. Assay: immunoSEQ multiplex PCR; the TCRdb copy retains only in-frame clones and omits some. The sample has over 90,000 clones; roughly 91% are singletons. The sequencing sample was made of PBMCs. The origin of the receptors is a man in his 60s with lung cancer.

The genes are TRBV6-5 and TRBJ1-5; a possible D gene is TRBD1 (5 bases). The V gene lost 7 bases and the J gene lost 6 bases, with 13 bases spanning the gap. The germline V gene has CDR1 MNHEY and CDR2 SVGAGI. The CDR3 runs to 13 residues. The CDR3 loop is CASKETEPQPQHF. The CDR3 coding sequence is TGTGCCAGCAAAGAGACAGAGCCTCAGCCCCAGCATTTT.

In nucleotides, the CDR3 is TGTGCCAGCGGAGCTAGCGGGGTCAATGAGCAGTTCTTC. This translates into CASGASGVNEQFF. V is TRBV7-3 and J is TRBJ2-1; TRBD2 agrees at 9 bases. Trimming took 8 bases from V and 6 from J; bases not matched to a gene: 5. The CDR3 consists of 13 residues. Germline V gene data show CDR1 as SGHTA and CDR2 as FQGTGA.

CDR3 DNA sequence: TGTGCCAGCAGTTACGAGGCAGGAACCCTACCCGCTTTCTTT. Residues: CASSYEAGTLPAFF. V usage is TRBV6-5 and J usage is TRBJ1-1, with no clear D. V was pared by 2 bases and J by 11 bases, with 18 bases between. CDR3 length: 14 amino acids. Germline V CDR1 and CDR2: MNHEY, SVGAGI.

The chain recombines TRBV7-8 with TRBJ2-2; D ambiguous. Trimming pared 0 bases from V and 4 bases from J, leaving 15 bases between. The CDR3 length is 17 residues. In germline, CDR1 is SGHVS, CDR2 FQNEAQ. The CDR3 nucleotides read TGTGCCAGCAGCTTAGCAAGGAGCGCCAGTGGCACCGGGGAGCTGTTTTTT. This encodes CASSLARSASGTGELFF.

CDR3 sequence reads: CASSWTGANTGELFF. The DNA for the CDR3 is TGTGCCAGCAGTTGGACAGGAGCGAACACCGGGGAGCTGTTTTTT. V gene TRBV11-3 combines with J gene TRBJ2-2; TRBD1 agrees at 7 bases. The germline V gene has CDR1 SGHNT and CDR2 YENEEA. The CDR3 is 15 amino acids. With 6 bases clipped from V and 0 bases from J, the junction kept 4 bases outside the gene matches. Full variable domain (missing parts from reference TRBV11-3 and TRBJ2-2): EAGVVQSPRYKIIEKKQPVAFWCNPISGHNTLYWYLQNLGQGPELLIRYENEEAVDDSQLPKDRFSAERLKGVDSTLKIQPAELGDSAVYLCASSWTGANTGELFFGEGSRLTVL.

The J gene is TRBJ2-1, the V gene TRBV19; TRBD2 agrees at 12 bases. Trimming took 5 bases from V and 3 from J; bases not matched to a gene: 5. Per the germline V gene, CDR1 is LNHDA and CDR2 is SQIVND (reference sequence). The CDR3 consists of 16 residues. The chain's CDR3 is CASSPTSGRNYNEQFF. The CDR3 DNA sequence: TGTGCCAGTAGTCCGACTAGCGGGAGAAACTACAATGAGCAGTTCTTC.

CDR3 nucleotides: TGTGCTAGTGGTTTGGTTGGGACAGGGACCTATGGCTACACCTTC. Its translation: CASGLVGTGTYGYTF. The chain is built from TRBV12-5 and TRBJ1-2; 9 bases match TRBD1. This CDR3 contains 15 residues. V lost 0 bases, J lost 4 bases, and 3 bases stayed unmatched. In germline, CDR1 is LGHNT, CDR2 FRNRAP.

This chain links TRBV5-4 with TRBJ1-1; a weak D match, TRBD1 (5 bases). The CDR3 sequence is 15 residues long. Germline V lookup: CDR1 SGHNT, CDR2 YYREEE (reference sequence). The germline V and J ends were trimmed by 4 bases and 0 bases, with 13 bases remaining between them. The CDR3 region has the DNA TGTGCCAGCAGCAACCCGACAGCCATGAACACTGAAGCTTTCTTT. Protein: CASSNPTAMNTEAFF.

The gene calls are TRBV29-1 and TRBJ1-2; D gene unclear. The CDR3 has 12 residues. CDR1 is SQVTM and CDR2 is ANQGSEA in the germline V gene. The germline V and J ends were trimmed by 4 bases and 2 bases, with 8 bases remaining between them. The CDR3 nucleotides are TGCAGCGTTGTATCACAGAACTATGGCTACACCTTC. Amino acid sequence: CSVVSQNYGYTF. The full variable domain, rest sourced from reference TRBV29-1 and TRBJ1-2, is SAVISQKPSRDICQRGTSLTIQCQVDSQVTMMFWYRQQPGQSLTLIATANQGSEATYESGFVIDKFPISRPNLTFSTLTVSNMSPEDSSIYLCSVVSQNYGYTFGSGTRLTVV.

The gene calls are TRBV6-1 and TRBJ2-7; the D is unclear. CDR1 MNHNS and CDR2 SASEGT come from the germline V gene. This CDR3 region has 13 residues. In nucleotides, the CDR3 is TGTGCCAGCAGTAAAGCGCCCGGATACGAGCAGTACGTC. This codes for CASSKAPGYEQYV.

The chain combines TRBV19 with TRBJ1-2; 9 bases align to TRBD1. The CDR3 extends over 17 amino acids. Trimming removed 5 bases from V and 6 bases from J; junction bases left unmatched: 16. Germline V gene lookup returns CDR1 LNHDA and CDR2 SQIVND (reference sequence). This CDR3 reads CASSPNLGTGGRNGYTF. The CDR3 nucleotides are TGTGCCAGTAGTCCAAACTTAGGAACAGGGGGCAGGAATGGCTACACCTTC.

This clone was detected only once. The J gene is TRBJ2-7, the V gene TRBV6-5; D may match TRBD1 or TRBD2 (5 bases each). Germline V gene sequence: CDR1 MNHEY, CDR2 SVGAGI. Between the trimmed V and J ends, which lost 6 bases and 4 bases, there was a span of 13 bases. The CDR3 runs 13 residues. CDR3 bases: TGTGCCAGCAGGGCAGGGAGTCTGTACGAGCAGTACTTC. Translated: CASRAGSLYEQYF.

Comment on this clone: The sample carries other DNA sequences with the same CDR3. V is TRBV7-3 and J is TRBJ1-6; 7 bases map to TRBD1. This CDR3 region has 14 residues. The ends lost 2 bases at V and 8 bases at J; junction bases unmatched: 3. Looked up from germline, CDR1 is SGHTA and CDR2 is FQGTGA. As DNA, the CDR3 is TGTGCCAGCAGCTTAGGGACAGATGATTCACCCCTCCACTTT. Protein sequence: CASSLGTDDSPLHF.

The V and J genes are TRBV11-3 and TRBJ2-2; D may be TRBD2 (6 bases). CDR3 length: 14 amino acids. Between the trimmed V and J ends, which lost 4 bases and 4 bases, there was a span of 10 bases. Germline V gene lookup returns CDR1 SGHNT and CDR2 YENEEA. The CDR3 DNA reads TGTGCCAGCAGCTCGGGACTTACCACCGGGGAGCTGTTTTTT. Translation gives CASSSGLTTGELFF.

This clone was seen a single time. The chain employs TRBV3-1 (or the pseudogene TRBV3-2) and TRBJ1-6; unclear D gene. Germline assignment: CDR1 LGHDT and CDR2 YNNKEL (reference sequence). CDR3 size: 13 residues. V was trimmed by 6 bases and J by 10 bases, leaving 13 bases between them. The CDR3 loop reads CASRGRTESPLHF. The CDR3 DNA reads as TGTGCCAGCAGAGGCAGGACGGAATCACCCCTCCACTTT.

This clone was recorded once. The V call is TRBV6-4, the J call TRBJ1-5; 8 bases align to TRBD1. V lost 4 bases and J lost 5; bases outside the gene matches: 4. This CDR3 comprises 14 residues. Looked up from germline, CDR1 is MRHNA and CDR2 is SNTAGT. This CDR3 reads CASSVQGGDQPQHF. In DNA, the CDR3 is TGTGCCAGCAGTGTACAGGGGGGGGATCAGCCCCAGCATTTT.